This T cell receptor beta chain derives from a study of CD8 T cells in ankylosing spondylitis. The CDR3 runs to 14 residues. Germline loops: CDR1 LGHDT, CDR2 YNNKEL (reference sequence). V dropped 8 bases and J dropped 7; count of bases not matched to a gene: 13. Study-wide results and limits: For ankylosing spondylitis blood, a TCR beta motif of 7 or 8 highly homologous variants appeared characteristic. Some motif variants were previously reported in reactive arthritis synovial fluid and blood.

This clonotype was found a few times. What it binds is not known. Using its own MiXCR run on the 5' RACE reads, TCRdb lists one record per CDR3 protein. The sample contains 200,000 to 250,000 distinct CDR3 sequences, 8% to 9% of which appear only once. The sequenced material came from blood, either unsorted or a sorted T cell fraction (not recorded which). The chain carries TRBV3-1 and TRBJ1-1; the match to TRBD1 covers 7 bases. This sequence was found in a female donor with ankylosing spondylitis or in good health (not recorded which). The CDR3 is CASGPGQSFGEAFF. In DNA, the CDR3 is TGTGCCAGCGGACCGGGACAGTCATTCGGTGAAGCTTTCTTT.